This T cell receptor (beta chain) derives from a study of cytomegalovirus exposure and HLA in healthy donors (dated by TCRdb to about 2017). For the wider study: According to a later analysis, the roughly 130 validation repertoires were produced on the same platform as the roughly 600 repertoires of the first cohort. The study was designed to test whether signatures of past pathogen exposure could be identified by cataloging public T cell receptors. Besides the first cohort of under 700 subjects, a separate validation cohort made up of 120 different subjects was used. High-throughput TCR immunosequencing, statistical association of individual TCRs with disease status, and machine learning were combined to predict cytomegalovirus infection status. General study outcomes and caveats: Across donors, most TCR sequences were observed very rarely, whereas some public TCRs were present in many individuals. A later analysis lacked HLA typing for the validation cohort, so it scored co-occurrence in that cohort across all 120 repertoires. The classifier was reported to diagnose cytomegalovirus status with high specificity and sensitivity in both the original cohort and the validation cohort. In a later analysis, TCRs clustered in the first cohort were found to also tend to co-occur in the approximately 120 validation repertoires, with 90% to 95% of cluster scores above 0. The study gave a list of 150 to 200 TCR beta chains associated with cytomegalovirus. The authors suggested that the approach could potentially be generalized to other disease states and immunological phenotypes. A few of the identified cytomegalovirus-associated TCR beta chains were confirmed in vitro to be specific for cytomegalovirus antigens.

Separate from the roughly 650-subject first cohort, the validation cohort of roughly 120 subjects was the group to which the donors belonged. Comments on this clone: The clone's antigen remains unknown. Per-base qualities were not stored, and no clone one base away is much larger.

Library prep was done by the immunoSEQ multiplex PCR assay. Processing in the source paper ran as follows. A statistical classification framework was built to diagnose cytomegalovirus status from the catalog of TCR beta chain sequences. In TCRdb, the immuneACCESS table is reduced to in-frame sequences with V and J assigned. These tables do not hold every clone; where another copy was compared, an unresolved V gene accounts for under half, and the others remain unexplained. V, J and clone size were drawn from that table, and D and trimming were deduced from the DNA. The sample includes about 170,000 clones, with about nine tenths observed a single time. The ten largest clones capture about a tenth of the sample. At the junction V is shortened by 0 bases and J by 9 bases, with 9 bases in between. From the cysteine up to the phenylalanine, the CDR3 has a length of 12 residues. Just CDR3 DNA is preserved here, 36 bases in frame from base 1. Via the germline V gene (reference sequence), CDR1 is SGHKS and CDR2 YYEKEE.

This clonotype was sampled from a woman between 18 and 29 years old in good health and CMV-seropositive. Sequences were obtained from PBMCs. This receptor chain uses TRBV5-5 and TRBJ1-2; D gene: possibly TRBD1, on 6 matching bases. This receptor carries the CDR3 CASSLDRVRYTF. The nucleotides read TGTGCCAGCAGCTTGGACAGGGTGCGCTACACCTTC.